This T cell receptor (beta chain) is from a study of blood T cell repertoires in COVID-19. Overall study: Samples taken during acute and convalescent COVID-19 were collected in the United States, Italy and Spain. The cDNA or gDNA used as material had been derived from T cells, B-cell-depleted T cells, or PBMCs.

This clone was picked up one time. Original data processing: Counts of nucleated cells, estimated from reference gene primer amplification, were obtained. The method was immunoSEQ multiplex PCR; TCRdb's version includes in-frame clones alone and lacks a portion of them. V and J calls plus clone size are reproduced from that table; the DNA served to infer D and trimming. The data show about 20,000 clones, approximately 90% seen once. This clonotype was obtained from a human donor in a cohort sampled during active COVID-19. Material for sequencing was peripheral blood.

The CDR3 nucleotides are TGTGCCAGCAGTCCGGGACAGAGGTCCTATGGCTACACCTTC. It specifies CASSPGQRSYGYTF. The genes are TRBV6-5 and TRBJ1-2, with 7 positions matching TRBD1. The CDR3 is 14 residues long. V shed 5 bases, J shed 4 bases, and the junction held 7 bases outside the gene matches. CDR1 is MNHEY and CDR2 is SVGAGI in the germline V gene.